The 14 T cell receptor beta chains in this list originate from one sample, sequenced in a study of blood T cell repertoires in COVID-19. Clones were read by immunoSEQ multiplex PCR, and TCRdb kept only the in-frame ones, dropping some. Here the sample spans fewer than 200,000 clones, about 88% being singletons. The sequencing sample was made of peripheral blood. Every receptor here comes from a man aged 55-75 years with acute or convalescent COVID-19.

The CDR3 loop reads CATSDLGGASSYNEQFF. The CDR3 DNA reads TGTGCCACCAGTGATTTAGGGGGCGCCAGCTCCTACAATGAGCAGTTCTTC. This sequence joins TRBV24-1 and TRBJ2-1; TRBD1 aligns across 7 bases. The J segment lost 0 bases and the V segment lost 1 base, leaving 5 bases of the junction unmatched. Germline CDR1 reads KGHDR; CDR2 reads SFDVKD. The CDR3 consists of 17 residues.

This clone has just a few counts. CDR3 loop: CASSLEGAGTHEQYF. In DNA, the CDR3 is TGTGCCAGCAGCTTAGAAGGAGCGGGAACCCACGAGCAGTACTTC. V gene TRBV7-9 combines with J gene TRBJ2-7; 7 bases match TRBD2. The length of the CDR3 is 15 residues. The germline CDR1 and CDR2 sequences are SEHNR and FQNEAQ (reference sequence). V was clipped by 1 base and J by 5 bases; unmatched bases: 8.

The V gene is TRBV27, the J gene TRBJ1-4; 8 bases fit TRBD1. The germline CDR1 and CDR2 sequences are MNHEY and SMNVEV (reference sequence). CDR3 size: 13 residues. Trimming cost V 6 bases and J 7 bases; bases outside gene matches: 4. CDR3: CASRQGAREKLFF. The CDR3 DNA sequence: TGTGCCAGCAGGCAGGGGGCCCGTGAAAAACTGTTTTTT. Combining the CDR3 with reference TRBV27 and TRBJ1-4 gives the whole variable domain EAQVTQNPRYLITVTGKKLTVTCSQNMNHEYMSWYRQDPGLGLRQIYYSMNVEVTDKGDVPEGYKVSRKEKRNFPLILESPSPNQTSLYFCASRQGAREKLFFGSGTQLSVL.

The CDR3 nucleotides are TGTGCCACCAGCAGAGATTGGGGGGGCGACTATGGCTACACCTTC. It codes for CATSRDWGGDYGYTF. The chain combines TRBV15 with TRBJ1-2; the D gene is possibly TRBD1 (6 bases). The CDR3 extends over 15 amino acids. V dropped 0 bases and J dropped 3 bases, with 11 bases sitting between them. CDR1 is LNHNV and CDR2 is YYDKDF in the germline V gene (reference sequence).

The rearrangement uses TRBV7-6 and TRBJ1-4; no reliable D call. Between the trimmed V and J ends, which lost 3 bases and 7 bases, there was a span of 3 bases. From germline, CDR1 is SGHVS and CDR2 FNYEAQ. The CDR3 is 11 residues long. DNA for the CDR3: TGTGCCAGCAGCTTCGGTGAAAAACTGTTTTTT. Protein: CASSFGEKLFF.

V is TRBV24-1 and J is TRBJ2-3, with TRBD1 matching over 8 bases. Germline V lookup: CDR1 KGHDR, CDR2 SFDVKD. V gave up 1 base and J gave up 4 bases; unmatched junction bases: 9. This CDR3 contains 17 residues. The DNA of the CDR3 is TGTGCCACCAGTGATTTTACCGGGACAGGAGGTGCAGATACGCAGTATTTT. Translating gives CATSDFTGTGGADTQYF.

This clone occurred once. The chain is built from TRBV7-9 and TRBJ2-7, with 8 bases identical to TRBD2. Germline V gene sequence: CDR1 SEHNR, CDR2 FQNEAQ (reference sequence). This CDR3 region has 15 residues. V lost 5 bases to trimming and J lost 3 bases; unmatched junction nucleotides: 9. This chain's CDR3 is CASSPDGRAFYEQYF. CDR3 DNA sequence: TGTGCCAGCAGCCCTGACGGGAGGGCTTTCTACGAGCAGTACTTC.

The gene calls are TRBV6-5 and TRBJ1-2; TRBD1 is a possible D gene (5 bases). CDR1 is MNHEY, CDR2 SVGAGI, per germline. V lost 7 bases, J lost 5 bases, and 8 bases lay in between. CDR3 length: 11 residues. The CDR3 coding sequence is TGTGCCAGCACTGGGGCGTATGGCTACACCTTC. It encodes CASTGAYGYTF.

The V gene is TRBV7-6, the J gene TRBJ2-3, with 7 bases matching TRBD2. In germline, CDR1 is SGHVS, CDR2 FNYEAQ. This CDR3 is 16 amino acids long. The V segment lost 4 bases and the J segment 1 base; nucleotides outside the gene matches: 8. The CDR3 DNA reads TGTGCCAGCAGCTCATCCCCGGGGAGGGGCACAGATACGCAGTATTTT. Translated, it gives CASSSSPGRGTDTQYF.

This sequence joins TRBV7-2 and TRBJ2-2; D is unclear. The V gene lost 1 base and the J gene lost 0 bases, with 6 bases spanning the gap. The CDR3 totals 15 residues. Germline lookup yields CDR1 SGHTA and CDR2 FQGNSA. DNA of the CDR3: TGTGCCAGCAGCTTAGAACATCCGAACACCGGGGAGCTGTTTTTT. Translating gives CASSLEHPNTGELFF.

This chain uses TRBV19 with TRBJ1-5, with D uncertain. This CDR3 region has 14 residues. V lost 5 bases, J lost 0 bases, and 8 bases lay in between. Per germline, CDR1 LNHDA and CDR2 SQIVND (reference sequence). DNA for the CDR3: TGTGCCAGTAGTTTGAAGCCTAGCAATCAGCCCCAGCATTTT. It yields the protein CASSLKPSNQPQHF.

The V and J genes are TRBV7-6 and TRBJ1-1, with a possible D match to TRBD1 (5 bases). Germline loops: CDR1 SGHVS, CDR2 FNYEAQ. With 5 bases removed from V and 1 base from J, the gap between germline ends came to 20 bases. The CDR3 extends over 17 amino acids. CDR3 nucleotides: TGTGCCAGCAGCCCCGCCTTTCTGGGGCAGAAGAACACTGAAGCTTTCTTT. This translates into CASSPAFLGQKNTEAFF.

This clone was seen once. The rearrangement uses TRBV7-9 and TRBJ1-2; a possible D gene is TRBD1 (6 bases). The CDR3 totals 16 residues. Trimming stripped 0 bases from V and 8 bases from J, with 19 bases between. The germline CDR1 and CDR2 sequences are SEHNR and FQNEAQ (reference sequence). CDR3 residues: CASSLAVEQGSRGYTF. CDR3 nucleotide sequence: TGTGCCAGCAGCTTAGCGGTAGAACAGGGATCTCGGGGCTACACCTTC.

Only one count was recorded for this clone. The rearrangement links TRBV27 to TRBJ2-7, with 7 positions matching TRBD2. Germline V gene lookup returns CDR1 MNHEY and CDR2 SMNVEV (reference sequence). The CDR3 length is 13 residues. The J segment lost 4 bases and the V segment lost 6 bases, leaving 6 bases of the junction unmatched. The CDR3 sequence: CASSRSGGYEQYF. The DNA for the CDR3 is TGTGCCAGCAGCCGCTCCGGGGGGTACGAGCAGTACTTC.